These T cell receptor beta chains were read from a single sample in a study of blood T cell repertoires in COVID-19. TCRdb's table, derived via immunoSEQ multiplex PCR, lists solely in-frame clones and lacks some. The sample carries around 170,000 clones, roughly nine tenths recorded once. The sample consisted of peripheral blood. These receptors came from a woman in her 70s with acute or convalescent COVID-19. Each CDR3 is given without its conserved first and last residue. Fields, in order: clone size, V gene, J gene, CDR3 protein. Size values are once, few and many counts, or a class for expanded clones, and some rows have none.

>.|TRBV7-6|TRBJ2-2
ASSLTGQGAGGSGELF
>.|TRBV5-1|TRBJ1-4
ASSLAGVKEKLF
>once|TRBV5-1|TRBJ2-1
ASSLEGWAGAQEQF
>.|TRBV19|TRBJ1-2
ASKGAYYGYT
>.|TRBV13|TRBJ2-2
ASSNGLAGGWGELF
>.|TRBV19|TRBJ2-7
ASSPSTGGSVQY
>.|TRBV6-6|TRBJ1-4
ASSYSPGQSELF
>.|TRBV28|TRBJ1-5
ASSLAPNSARNQPQH
>.|TRBV7-2|TRBJ1-2
ASSLVGQLNYGYT
>.|TRBV18|TRBJ2-5
ASSSRTGGKETQY
>.|TRBV15|TRBJ1-3
ATSRDAGAGNTIY
>.|TRBV27|TRBJ2-2
ASSRSGAWGGELF
>.|TRBV19|TRBJ1-1
ASSIRTGGTEAF
>.|TRBV12-3/TRBV12-4|TRBJ1-5
ASSWDNNQLQH
>once|TRBV5-6|TRBJ1-2
ASSSDRGNYGYT
>once|TRBV4-1|TRBJ2-7
ASSPLLGQGKPYEQY
>.|TRBV6-1|TRBJ1-5
ASSEQGQPQH
>.|TRBV7-2|TRBJ1-1
ASSLGDKNTEAF
>.|TRBV6-2/TRBV6-3|TRBJ1-1
ASSGHRGVLTEAF
>few|TRBV15|TRBJ2-4
ATSGGLLGAKNIQY
>.|TRBV24-1|TRBJ2-3
ATRGGGRSPPGTDTQY
>.|TRBV18|TRBJ2-5
ASSPPLRFGAQY
>.|TRBV3-1/TRBV3-2|TRBJ2-5
ASSPSLAGGGETQY
>once|TRBV7-2|TRBJ2-7
ASSLLAGSYEQY
>.|TRBV7-2|TRBJ1-1
ASSWLRDKNTEAF
>.|TRBV24-1|TRBJ1-2
ATSHPGDRVSGYT
>once|TRBV6-1|TRBJ2-1
ASRQLAGLYNEQF
>.|TRBV9|TRBJ2-7
ASSPGTGEYEQY
>once|TRBV7-9|TRBJ2-7
ASSLAAGIYEQY
>.|TRBV4-3|TRBJ1-2
ASSQARQGVYGYT
>.|TRBV4-1|TRBJ1-4
ASSPRATNEKLF
>.|TRBV6-2/TRBV6-3|TRBJ1-5
ASSQGQGQH
>.|TRBV9|TRBJ2-1
ASSPPTGTSGNNEQF
>.|TRBV4-3|TRBJ1-1
ASSHGQGANTEAF
>.|TRBV7-9|TRBJ2-1
ASSAAGGRLYEQF
>.|TRBV2|TRBJ2-7
ASSPYRGMDEQY
>once|TRBV3-1/TRBV3-2|TRBJ2-4
ASSQEELHQTRKNIQY
>.|TRBV5-6|TRBJ1-3
ASRSDRVYGNTIY
>.|TRBV6-1|TRBJ1-2
ASSEGTGGNYGYT
>few|TRBV7-3|TRBJ1-1
ASSLKPVYRNTEAF
>.|TRBV4-3|TRBJ1-6
ASSQDGLESPLH
>.|TRBV11-2|TRBJ2-3
ASSPSTDTQY
>.|TRBV13|TRBJ1-2
ASSLRGEPGQTSLRGYT
>.|TRBV4-2|TRBJ2-5
ASSDRSQETQY
>once|TRBV18|TRBJ2-7
ASSPADNYEQY
>once|TRBV11-3|TRBJ2-2
ASSLDGGNTGELF
>once|TRBV3-1/TRBV3-2|TRBJ1-3
ASSPIQGARDTIY
>.|TRBV4-1|TRBJ2-3
ASSQRVIAGVLDTQY
>.|TRBV10-1|TRBJ2-1
ASSEAGVSYNEQF
>.|TRBV7-2|TRBJ1-2
ASSHTSDRGYGYT
>.|TRBV10-3|TRBJ1-6
AISGTGTGNSPLH
>.|TRBV18|TRBJ1-5
ASSPPMTGNGQPQH
>.|TRBV5-8|TRBJ1-4
ASSLGRDNEKLF
>.|TRBV3-1/TRBV3-2|TRBJ2-5
ASSHIDAGIRETQY